These T cell receptor beta chains were read from a single sample in a study of vaccination effects on CD4 cells after COVID-19. These receptors' antigens are unknown. Generated by immunoSEQ multiplex PCR, the TCRdb table keeps only in-frame clones and is missing some. This table has approximately 60,000 clones, about 81% appearing once. Sample: CD4+ T cells from PBMCs cultured without peptide, taken after COVID-19 vaccination. Source of these receptors: a human donor who received a COVID-19 vaccine. CDR3s include the opening cysteine and the closing phenylalanine or tryptophan. Fields, in order: J gene, D gene, V gene, clone size, CDR3 protein, CDR3 DNA. D genes are given only for firm matches. Not all rows give a size; the values are once, few, many and, for expanded clones, a class.

>TRBJ1-2|NA|TRBV11-2|few
CASSLGNYGYTF
TGTGCCAGCAGCTTAGGGAATTATGGCTACACCTTC
>TRBJ2-5|NA|TRBV18|NA
CASSRYGETQYF
TGTGCCAGCTCACGCTATGGGGAGACCCAGTACTTC
>TRBJ1-5|TRBD1|TRBV5-6|once
CASTSSRDRVVSNQPQHF
TGTGCCAGCACCTCCAGTCGGGACAGGGTAGTGAGCAATCAGCCCCAGCATTTT
>TRBJ2-3|NA|TRBV2|NA
CASSGATDTQYF
TGTGCCAGCAGTGGGGCCACAGATACGCAGTATTTT
>TRBJ2-7|NA|TRBV6-5|NA
CASSYSGLQGYEQYF
TGTGCCAGCAGTTACTCGGGTCTGCAGGGGTACGAGCAGTACTTC
>TRBJ2-5|NA|TRBV20-1|NA
CSARLRETQYF
TGCAGTGCTAGACTAAGGGAGACCCAGTACTTC
>TRBJ2-1|NA|TRBV18|NA
CASSPRYNEQFF
TGTGCCAGCTCACCGAGGTACAATGAGCAGTTCTTC
>TRBJ1-1|TRBD1|TRBV7-2|few
CATAGGVNTEAFF
TGCGCTACGGCAGGGGGCGTGAACACTGAAGCTTTCTTT
>TRBJ2-7|TRBD1|TRBV28|NA
CASSLGQGGGEQYF
TGTGCCAGCAGTTTAGGACAGGGGGGGGGCGAGCAGTACTTC
>TRBJ1-6|NA|TRBV15|NA
CATSRDPLGGSPLHF
TGTGCCACCAGCAGAGACCCCCTTGGGGGTTCACCCCTCCACTTT
>TRBJ2-1|TRBD1|TRBV29-1|once
CSTGTGGINEQFF
TGCAGCACCGGGACAGGGGGCATTAATGAGCAGTTCTTC
>TRBJ1-2|NA|TRBV29-1|NA
CSAGDKQNYGYTF
TGCAGCGCCGGGGACAAACAAAACTATGGCTACACCTTC
>TRBJ2-6|NA|TRBV12-5|NA
CASGLGQGGGYVLTF
TGTGCTAGTGGTTTGGGACAGGGAGGTGGGTACGTCCTGACTTTC
>TRBJ2-1|TRBD2|TRBV28|once
CASNSGTSGYNEQFF
TGTGCCAGCAACTCCGGGACTAGCGGGTACAATGAGCAGTTCTTC
>TRBJ2-7|NA|TRBV5-6|NA
CASSGDEPYEQYF
TGTGCCAGCAGCGGGGACGAGCCCTACGAGCAGTACTTC
>TRBJ1-4|NA|TRBV30|NA
CAWSANEKLFF
TGTGCCTGGAGTGCCAATGAAAAACTGTTTTTT
>TRBJ2-3|TRBD1|TRBV5-5|NA
CASSLAGTATAGF
TGTGCCAGCAGCTTGGCGGGGACAGCTACTGCAGGTTTT
>TRBJ2-7|NA|TRBV5-1|NA
CASSLVRGNYEQYF
TGCGCCAGCAGCTTGGTTAGGGGTAACTACGAGCAGTACTTC
>TRBJ2-2|NA|TRBV3-1/TRBV3-2|NA
CASSPRPGELFF
TGTGCCAGCAGCCCCCGTCCCGGGGAGCTGTTTTTT
>TRBJ2-1|TRBD2|TRBV29-1|NA
CTTSGRAGNEQFF
TGCACAACTAGCGGGAGGGCCGGGAATGAGCAGTTCTTC
>TRBJ1-2|NA|TRBV5-6|NA
CASSITARSLYGYTF
TGTGCCAGCAGCATCACCGCCAGGAGTCTTTATGGCTACACCTTC
>TRBJ2-3|NA|TRBV19|NA
CASSIVPDRRLSTDTQYF
TGTGCCAGTAGTATAGTTCCCGACAGGCGTTTATCCACAGATACGCAGTATTTT
>TRBJ1-3|NA|TRBV28|once
CASHTRAIWGNTIYF
TGTGCCAGTCACACCAGGGCTATCTGGGGAAACACCATATATTTT
>TRBJ2-7|TRBD1|TRBV2|NA
CASRSYRGPYEQYF
TGTGCCAGCAGGTCCTACAGGGGACCCTACGAGCAGTACTTC
>TRBJ1-1|TRBD1|TRBV18|NA
CASSASTGAGTEAFF
TGTGCCAGCTCCGCATCGACAGGGGCCGGGACTGAAGCTTTCTTT
>TRBJ1-2|NA|TRBV20-1|NA
CSASTASYTF
TGCAGTGCTAGTACAGCGAGCTACACCTTC
>TRBJ1-2|TRBD1|TRBV27|few
CASSLGQGANYGYTF
TGTGCCAGCAGTTTAGGACAGGGGGCCAACTATGGCTACACCTTC
>TRBJ2-4|NA|TRBV12-1|NA
CASSQDREGKNIQYF
TGTGCCAGCAGCCAGGACAGGGAAGGCAAAAACATTCAGTACTTC
>TRBJ2-3|TRBD2|TRBV20-1|once
CSASRVAGGADTQYF
TGCAGTGCTAGTCGGGTAGCGGGGGGCGCAGATACGCAGTATTTT
>TRBJ1-3|NA|TRBV4-2|NA
CASSQDSISGNTIYF
TGTGCCAGCAGCCAAGACAGTATCTCTGGAAACACCATATATTTT
>TRBJ1-3|TRBD1|TRBV27|NA
CASSLSNGVGTGAGNTIYF
TGTGCCAGCAGTTTATCCAACGGGGTGGGGACAGGGGCAGGAAACACCATATATTTT
>TRBJ2-7|TRBD1|TRBV5-8|NA
CASSLQGIGSSYEQYF
TGTGCCAGCAGCCTACAGGGGATTGGAAGCTCCTACGAGCAGTACTTC
>TRBJ2-3|NA|TRBV4-1|NA
CASSFPSQGTDTQYF
TGCGCCAGCAGCTTCCCATCTCAGGGCACGGATACGCAGTATTTT
>TRBJ2-1|NA|TRBV9|NA
CASSASVEQFF
TGTGCCAGCAGCGCCTCCGTTGAGCAGTTCTTC
>TRBJ2-5|TRBD1|TRBV28|NA
CASSHGTGGSETQYF
TGTGCCAGCAGTCACGGGACAGGGGGTAGTGAGACCCAGTACTTC
>TRBJ2-2|NA|TRBV3-1/TRBV3-2|few
CASSAWDQNTGELFF
TGTGCCAGCAGCGCTTGGGACCAGAACACCGGGGAGCTGTTTTTT
>TRBJ2-2|NA|TRBV10-3|NA
CAISDHGIGTGELFF
TGTGCCATCAGTGATCACGGAATAGGGACCGGGGAGCTGTTTTTT
>TRBJ1-2|TRBD1|TRBV12-5|NA
CASGFNPGQGAYGYTF
TGTGCTAGTGGTTTTAATCCGGGACAGGGGGCCTATGGCTACACCTTC
>TRBJ1-2|NA|TRBV30|NA
CAWRGDLGGYTF
TGTGCCTGGAGGGGGGACCTAGGGGGCTACACCTTC
>TRBJ1-5|NA|TRBV30|few
CAWSAGSGNQPQHF
TGTGCCTGGAGTGCGGGTAGTGGCAATCAGCCCCAGCATTTT
>TRBJ2-7|NA|TRBV28|NA
CASSLRGASYEQYF
TGTGCCAGCAGCTTAAGAGGGGCCTCCTACGAGCAGTACTTC
>TRBJ1-2|NA|TRBV5-1|NA
CASSPGGYDGYTF
TGCGCCAGCAGCCCGGGGGGGTATGATGGCTACACCTTC
>TRBJ2-1|TRBD2|TRBV4-2|NA
CASRSSGGDYNEQFF
TGTGCCAGCAGGTCCAGCGGGGGGGACTACAATGAGCAGTTCTTC
>TRBJ2-7|TRBD2|TRBV18|NA
CASSATSGGTYEQYF
TGTGCCAGCTCCGCCACCAGCGGGGGGACCTACGAGCAGTACTTC
>TRBJ2-3|NA|TRBV6-5|NA
CASTRERRDTQYF
TGTGCCAGCACTCGGGAGAGGCGAGATACGCAGTATTTT
>TRBJ1-1|NA|TRBV6-1|once
CASSEPGMNTEAFF
TGTGCCAGCAGTGAACCAGGGATGAACACTGAAGCTTTCTTT
>TRBJ1-2|TRBD1|TRBV29-1|NA
CSVARGSYGYTF
TGCAGCGTAGCCAGGGGGTCCTATGGCTACACCTTC
>TRBJ2-3|NA|TRBV10-3|NA
CAISEGVGPDTQYF
TGTGCCATCAGTGAGGGCGTGGGGCCAGATACGCAGTATTTT
>TRBJ2-2|TRBD2|TRBV6-5|NA
CASTAGGNTGELFF
TGTGCCAGCACGGCGGGAGGGAACACCGGGGAGCTGTTTTTT
>TRBJ2-1|NA|TRBV5-4|NA
CASSLKGDDNEQFF
TGTGCCAGCAGCTTGAAAGGGGACGACAATGAGCAGTTCTTC